Only a few counts were recorded for the clone carrying this T cell receptor (beta chain). V gave up 6 bases and J gave up 6 bases, with 12 bases separating them. Germline CDR1 LNHDA, CDR2 SQIVND (reference sequence). The CDR3 consists of 13 residues. The data belong to a study of blood T cell repertoires in COVID-19. Background on the study: Acute and convalescent COVID-19 specimens originated in the United States, Italy and Spain.

Study processing details: Researchers report that nucleated cell counts were estimated from reference gene primer amplification. Sequencing was performed with immunoSEQ multiplex PCR; in TCRdb, only in-frame clones are kept and a portion is missing. V and J calls and clone size are as listed in that table; D and trimming were resolved from the DNA. This table has tens of thousands of clones, approximately 90% appearing once. The chain has TRBV19 and TRBJ1-5, with no clear D. Source material: peripheral blood. The TCR was taken from a human donor in a cohort sampled during active COVID-19. In DNA, the CDR3 is TGTGCCAGTAGCCCAGCGATGGTTCAGCCCCAGCATTTT. This codes for CASSPAMVQPQHF.